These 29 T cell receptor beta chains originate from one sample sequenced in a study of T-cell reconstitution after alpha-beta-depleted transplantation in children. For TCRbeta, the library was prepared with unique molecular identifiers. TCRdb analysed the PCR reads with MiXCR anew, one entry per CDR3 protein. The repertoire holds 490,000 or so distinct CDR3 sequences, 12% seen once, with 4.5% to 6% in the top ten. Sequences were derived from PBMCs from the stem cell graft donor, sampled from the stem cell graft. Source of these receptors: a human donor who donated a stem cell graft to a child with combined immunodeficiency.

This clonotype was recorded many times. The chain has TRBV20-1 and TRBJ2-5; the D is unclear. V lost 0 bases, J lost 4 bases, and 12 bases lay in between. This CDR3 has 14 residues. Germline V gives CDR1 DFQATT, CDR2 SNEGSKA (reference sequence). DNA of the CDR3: TGCAGTGCTAGAGATACACGGTGGAGAGAGACCCAGTACTTC. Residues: CSARDTRWRETQYF.

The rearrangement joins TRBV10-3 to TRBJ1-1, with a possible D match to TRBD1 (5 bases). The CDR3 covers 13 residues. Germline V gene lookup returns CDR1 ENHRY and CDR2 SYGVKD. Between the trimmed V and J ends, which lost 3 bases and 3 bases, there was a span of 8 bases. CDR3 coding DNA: TGTGCCATCAGTGAAGTAGGGGACACTGAAGCTTTCTTT. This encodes CAISEVGDTEAFF.

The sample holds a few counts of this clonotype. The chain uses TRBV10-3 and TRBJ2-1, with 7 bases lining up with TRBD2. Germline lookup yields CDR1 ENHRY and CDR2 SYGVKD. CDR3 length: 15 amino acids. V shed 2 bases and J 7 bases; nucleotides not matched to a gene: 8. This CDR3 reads CAISEPSGVGNEQFF. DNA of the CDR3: TGTGCCATCAGTGAGCCCAGCGGGGTGGGAAATGAGCAGTTCTTC.

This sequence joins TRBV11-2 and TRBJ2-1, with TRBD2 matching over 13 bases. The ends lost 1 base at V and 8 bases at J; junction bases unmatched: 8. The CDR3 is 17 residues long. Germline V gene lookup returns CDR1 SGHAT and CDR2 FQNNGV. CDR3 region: CASSLAPTSGGAYEQFF. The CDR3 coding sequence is TGTGCCAGCAGCTTAGCCCCCACTAGCGGGGGGGCTTATGAGCAGTTCTTC. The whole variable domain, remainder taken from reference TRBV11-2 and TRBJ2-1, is EAGVAQSPRYKIIEKRQSVAFWCNPISGHATLYWYQQILGQGPKLLIQFQNNGVVDDSQLPKDRFSAERLKGVDSTLKIQPAKLEDSAVYLCASSLAPTSGGAYEQFFGPGTRLTVL.

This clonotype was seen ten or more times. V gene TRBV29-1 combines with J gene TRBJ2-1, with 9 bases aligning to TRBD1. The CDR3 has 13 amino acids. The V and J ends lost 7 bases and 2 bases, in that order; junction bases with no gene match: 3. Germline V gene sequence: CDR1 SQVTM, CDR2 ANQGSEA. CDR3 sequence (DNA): TGCAGCGGGGGGACAGGGCCCTACAATGAGCAGTTCTTC. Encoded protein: CSGGTGPYNEQFF.

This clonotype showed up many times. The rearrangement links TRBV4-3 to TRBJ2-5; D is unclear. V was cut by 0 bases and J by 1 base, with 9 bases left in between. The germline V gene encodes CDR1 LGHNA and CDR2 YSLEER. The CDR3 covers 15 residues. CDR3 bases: TGCGCCAGCAGCCAAGAAGGAACACTCCAAGAGACCCAGTACTTC. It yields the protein CASSQEGTLQETQYF.

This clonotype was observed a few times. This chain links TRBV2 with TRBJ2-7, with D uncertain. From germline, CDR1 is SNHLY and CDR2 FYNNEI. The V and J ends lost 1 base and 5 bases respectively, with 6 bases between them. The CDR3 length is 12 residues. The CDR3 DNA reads TGTGCCAGCAGTGAAGGAAGCGACGAGCAGTACTTC. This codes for CASSEGSDEQYF.

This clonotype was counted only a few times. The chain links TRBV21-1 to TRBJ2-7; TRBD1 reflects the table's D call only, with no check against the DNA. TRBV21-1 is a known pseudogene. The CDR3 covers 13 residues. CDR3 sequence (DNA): TGTGCCAGCCCAAGGGCGGCCTCCTACGAGCAGTACTTC. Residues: CASPRAASYEQYF.

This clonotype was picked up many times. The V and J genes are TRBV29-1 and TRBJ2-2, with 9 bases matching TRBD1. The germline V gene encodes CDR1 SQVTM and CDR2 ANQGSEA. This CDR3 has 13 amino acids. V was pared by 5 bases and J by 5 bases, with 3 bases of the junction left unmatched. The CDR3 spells CSVTGTGTGELFF. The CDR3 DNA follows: TGCAGCGTTACCGGGACAGGGACCGGGGAGCTGTTTTTT.

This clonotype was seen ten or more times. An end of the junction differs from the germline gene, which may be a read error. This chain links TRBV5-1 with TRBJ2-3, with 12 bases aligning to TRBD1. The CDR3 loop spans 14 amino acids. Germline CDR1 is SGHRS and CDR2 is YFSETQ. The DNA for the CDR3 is TGTGCCAGCAGTTCGGGACAGGGGGCCGATACGCAGTATTTT. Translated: CASSSGQGADTQYF.

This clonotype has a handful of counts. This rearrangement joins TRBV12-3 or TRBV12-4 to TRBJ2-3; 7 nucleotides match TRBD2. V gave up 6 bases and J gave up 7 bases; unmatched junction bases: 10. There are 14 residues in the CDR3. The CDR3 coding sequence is TGTGCCAGCAGCCTAGCGGTCGGGGAAAATACGCAGTATTTT. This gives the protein CASSLAVGENTQYF.

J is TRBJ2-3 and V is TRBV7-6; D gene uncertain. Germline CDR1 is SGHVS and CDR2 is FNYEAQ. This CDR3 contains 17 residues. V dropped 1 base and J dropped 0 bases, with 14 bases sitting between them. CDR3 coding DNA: TGTGCCAGCAGCTTAGAGATAACGATTACTAGCACAGATACGCAGTATTTT. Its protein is CASSLEITITSTDTQYF.

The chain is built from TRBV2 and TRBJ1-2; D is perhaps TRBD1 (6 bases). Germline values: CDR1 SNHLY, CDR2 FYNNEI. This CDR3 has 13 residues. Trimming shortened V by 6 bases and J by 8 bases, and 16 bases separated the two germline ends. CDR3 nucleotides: TGTGCCAGCAGCCCACAGGGAGTTCGAGGCTACACCTTC. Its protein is CASSPQGVRGYTF. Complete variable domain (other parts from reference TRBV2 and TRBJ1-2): EPEVTQTPSHQVTQMGQEVILRCVPISNHLYFYWYRQILGQKVEFLVSFYNNEISEKSEIFDDQFSVERPDGSNFTLKIRSTKLEDSAMYFCASSPQGVRGYTFGSGTRLTVV.

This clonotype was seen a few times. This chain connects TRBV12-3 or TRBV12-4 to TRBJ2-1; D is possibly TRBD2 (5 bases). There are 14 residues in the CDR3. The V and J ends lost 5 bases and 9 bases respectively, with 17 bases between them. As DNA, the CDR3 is TGTGCCAGCAGTCCAGCTAGAGGGTTCGGTGAGCAGTTCTTC. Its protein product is CASSPARGFGEQFF.

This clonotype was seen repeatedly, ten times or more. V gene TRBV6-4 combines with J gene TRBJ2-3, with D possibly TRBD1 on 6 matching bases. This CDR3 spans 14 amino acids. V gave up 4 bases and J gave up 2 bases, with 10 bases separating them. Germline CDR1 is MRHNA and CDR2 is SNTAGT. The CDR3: CASSVQGNTDTQYF. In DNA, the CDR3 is TGTGCCAGCAGTGTACAGGGAAACACAGATACGCAGTATTTT.

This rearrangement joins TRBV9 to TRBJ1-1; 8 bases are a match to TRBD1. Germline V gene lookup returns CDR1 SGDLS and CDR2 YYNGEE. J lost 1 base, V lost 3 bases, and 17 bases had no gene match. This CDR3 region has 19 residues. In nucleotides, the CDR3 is TGTGCCAGCAGCGACAAACTCTATGGATCGGGACAGGAGAACACTGAAGCTTTCTTT. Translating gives CASSDKLYGSGQENTEAFF.

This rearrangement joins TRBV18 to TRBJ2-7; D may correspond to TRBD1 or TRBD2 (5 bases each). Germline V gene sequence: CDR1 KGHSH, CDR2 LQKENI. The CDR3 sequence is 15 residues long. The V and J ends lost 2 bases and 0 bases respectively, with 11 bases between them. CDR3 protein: CASSPSGTISYEQYF. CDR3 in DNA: TGTGCCAGCTCACCATCCGGGACCATCTCCTACGAGCAGTACTTC.

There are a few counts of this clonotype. The CDR3 sequence is CAWSAGQGNQPQHF. CDR3 nucleotides: TGTGCCTGGAGTGCAGGACAGGGCAATCAGCCCCAGCATTTT. The chain carries TRBV30 and TRBJ1-5; 7 bases line up with TRBD1. Germline-derived CDR1 and CDR2 are GTSNPN and SVGIG (reference sequence). J was trimmed by 2 bases and V by 1 base; bases with no gene match: 2. CDR3 length equals 14 residues.

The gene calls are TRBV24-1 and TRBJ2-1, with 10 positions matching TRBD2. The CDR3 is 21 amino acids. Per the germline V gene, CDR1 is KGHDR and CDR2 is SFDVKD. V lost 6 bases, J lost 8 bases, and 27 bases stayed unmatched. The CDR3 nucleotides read TGTGCCACCAGTTACCCAGCGGGAGGGCCTGAGAGGCGTGGACCTGGACATGAGCAGTTCTTC. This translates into CATSYPAGGPERRGPGHEQFF.

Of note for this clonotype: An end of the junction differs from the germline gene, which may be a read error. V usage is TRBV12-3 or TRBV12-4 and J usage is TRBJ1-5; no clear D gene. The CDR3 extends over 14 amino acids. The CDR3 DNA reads TGTGCCAGCAGTTTTAGGTCGCTCTTAGAGCCCCGGCATTTT. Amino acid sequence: CASSFRSLLEPRHF.

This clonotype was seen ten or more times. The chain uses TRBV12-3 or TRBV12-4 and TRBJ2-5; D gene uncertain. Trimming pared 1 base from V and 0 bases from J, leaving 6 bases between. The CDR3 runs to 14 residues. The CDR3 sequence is CASSLGRNQETQYF. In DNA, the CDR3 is TGTGCCAGCAGTTTAGGGCGGAACCAAGAGACCCAGTACTTC.

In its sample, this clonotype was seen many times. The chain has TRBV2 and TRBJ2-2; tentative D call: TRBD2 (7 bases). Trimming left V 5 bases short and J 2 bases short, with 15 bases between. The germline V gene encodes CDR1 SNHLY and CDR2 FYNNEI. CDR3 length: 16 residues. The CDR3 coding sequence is TGTGCCAGCAGTCGGACCGGGGGGCGTAACACCGGGGAGCTGTTTTTT. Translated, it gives CASSRTGGRNTGELFF.

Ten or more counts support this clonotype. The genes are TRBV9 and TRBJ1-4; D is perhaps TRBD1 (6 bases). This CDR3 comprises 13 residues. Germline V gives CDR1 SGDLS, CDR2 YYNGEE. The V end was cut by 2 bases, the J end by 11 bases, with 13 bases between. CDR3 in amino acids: CASSVAGAGKLFF. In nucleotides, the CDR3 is TGTGCCAGCAGCGTGGCAGGGGCCGGGAAACTGTTTTTT.

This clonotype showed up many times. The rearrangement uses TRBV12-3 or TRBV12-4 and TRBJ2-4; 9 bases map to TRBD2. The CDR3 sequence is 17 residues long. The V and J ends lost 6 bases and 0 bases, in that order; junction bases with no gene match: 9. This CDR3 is CASSLTSGFLAKNIQYF. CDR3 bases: TGTGCCAGCAGCCTGACTAGCGGATTTCTAGCCAAAAACATTCAGTACTTC.

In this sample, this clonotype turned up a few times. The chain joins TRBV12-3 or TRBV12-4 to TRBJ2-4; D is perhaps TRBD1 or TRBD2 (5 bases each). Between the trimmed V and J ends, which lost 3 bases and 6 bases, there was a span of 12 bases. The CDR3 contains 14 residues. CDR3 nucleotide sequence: TGTGCCAGCAGTTTTATGGGTGGGGGAAACATTCAGTACTTC. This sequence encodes CASSFMGGGNIQYF.

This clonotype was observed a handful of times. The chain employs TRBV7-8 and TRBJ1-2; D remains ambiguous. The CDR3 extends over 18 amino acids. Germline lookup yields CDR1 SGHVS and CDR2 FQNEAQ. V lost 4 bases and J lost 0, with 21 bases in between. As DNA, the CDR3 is TGTGCCAGCAGCTCCCTCCGGACTAGAAGAGGGACTAACTATGGCTACACCTTC. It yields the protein CASSSLRTRRGTNYGYTF.

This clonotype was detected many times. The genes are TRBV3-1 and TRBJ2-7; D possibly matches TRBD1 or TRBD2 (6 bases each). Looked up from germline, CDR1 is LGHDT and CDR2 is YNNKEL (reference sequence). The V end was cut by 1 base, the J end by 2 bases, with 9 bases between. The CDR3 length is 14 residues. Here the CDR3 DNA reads TGTGCCAGCAGCCAAGGGGGGGCTGCCTACGAGCAGTACTTC. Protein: CASSQGGAAYEQYF.

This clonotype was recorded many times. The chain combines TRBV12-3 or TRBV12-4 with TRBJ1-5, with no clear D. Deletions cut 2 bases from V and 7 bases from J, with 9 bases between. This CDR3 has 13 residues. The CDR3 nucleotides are TGTGCCAGCAGTTTACATCTGGGACAGCCCCAGCATTTT. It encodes CASSLHLGQPQHF.

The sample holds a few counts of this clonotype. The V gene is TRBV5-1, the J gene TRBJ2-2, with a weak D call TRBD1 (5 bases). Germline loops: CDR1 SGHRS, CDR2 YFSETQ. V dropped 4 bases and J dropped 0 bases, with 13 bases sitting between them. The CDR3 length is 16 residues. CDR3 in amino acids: CASSPDSSANTGELFF. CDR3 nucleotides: TGCGCCAGCAGCCCCGACAGTTCCGCGAACACCGGGGAGCTGTTTTTT.